These T cell receptor beta chains were read from a single sample in a study of molecular identifiers for immune sequencing clone quantification. TCRdb re-derived calls from the PCR reads in MiXCR, one entry per CDR3 protein. This table has 600,000 to 650,000 distinct CDR3 sequences, just under 20% appearing once. The sample comprised naive CD8+ T cells from blood, with Jurkat cell RNA spiked in. The receptors were gathered from a human donor in good health. Some libraries in this study had Jurkat cell RNA spiked in. Both conserved end residues are part of each CDR3. The order of the fields is CDR3 protein, CDR3 DNA, D gene, clone size, CDR3 length, V gene, J gene. A D gene is named only where the DNA matches it firmly. The size of a clone is reported for some rows only, either as once, few or many, or as a class for expanded clones.

CASTQGGRGFYEQYF	TGTGCCAGCACCCAAGGAGGGAGGGGCTTCTACGAGCAGTACTTC	TRBD2	NA	15	TRBV12-3/TRBV12-4	TRBJ2-7
CASRTPTDTEAFF	TGTGCCAGCAGGACGCCTACGGACACTGAAGCTTTCTTT	NA	many	13	TRBV7-9	TRBJ1-1
CASSQWGGEETQYF	TGTGCCAGCAGCCAATGGGGCGGTGAAGAGACCCAGTACTTC	NA	many	14	TRBV14	TRBJ2-5
CASSLWGTAYEQYF	TGTGCCAGCAGTTTATGGGGGACAGCCTACGAGCAGTACTTC	TRBD1	many	14	TRBV27	TRBJ2-7
CSARRGSGELFF	TGCAGTGCTCGCAGGGGATCCGGGGAGCTGTTTTTT	NA	few	12	TRBV20-1	TRBJ2-2
CASSYSDWEAPGNTIYF	TGTGCCAGCAGTTACTCAGATTGGGAGGCTCCTGGAAACACCATATATTTT	NA	many	17	TRBV6-5	TRBJ1-3
CASSLGPDYSYEQYF	TGTGCCAGCAGCTTGGGCCCGGACTACTCCTACGAGCAGTACTTC	NA	many	15	TRBV5-6	TRBJ2-7
CASSLFVGETQYF	TGTGCCAGCAGTTTATTTGTGGGAGAGACCCAGTACTTC	NA	few	13	TRBV27	TRBJ2-5
CASRGTSPGELFF	TGTGCCAGCAGAGGGACTTCTCCCGGGGAGCTGTTTTTT	NA	few	13	TRBV12-3/TRBV12-4	TRBJ2-2
CASSLVGTASNEQFF	TGTGCCAGCAGCTTAGTTGGGACAGCGAGTAATGAGCAGTTCTTC	TRBD1	many	15	TRBV7-6	TRBJ2-1
CASSLEVLGSGYQETQYF	TGCGCCAGCAGCTTGGAGGTGTTGGGGTCGGGATACCAAGAGACCCAGTACTTC	NA	many	18	TRBV5-1	TRBJ2-5
CASSSGTVQETQYF	TGTGCCAGCAGTTCCGGGACAGTCCAAGAGACCCAGTACTTC	TRBD1	many	14	TRBV6-2/TRBV6-3	TRBJ2-5
CASSSTSGRSRETQYF	TGTGCCAGCAGCTCGACTAGCGGGAGGTCTCGGGAGACCCAGTACTTC	TRBD2	many	16	TRBV7-9	TRBJ2-5
CAISGGSGTDTQYF	TGTGCCATCAGTGGCGGGAGCGGCACAGATACGCAGTATTTT	TRBD2	many	14	TRBV10-3	TRBJ2-3
CAGSADPGPNNEQFF	TGCGCCGGCAGCGCAGACCCAGGACCAAACAATGAGCAGTTCTTC	NA	NA	15	TRBV4-1	TRBJ2-1
CASSYGTFNEQYF	TGTGCCAGCAGTTACGGGACTTTTAACGAGCAGTACTTC	NA	many	13	TRBV6-5	TRBJ2-7
CASSLGDGLAGIFQETQYF	TGTGCCAGCAGCTTAGGAGACGGACTAGCGGGGATATTCCAAGAGACCCAGTACTTC	TRBD2	many	19	TRBV11-2	TRBJ2-5
CASSLDTQGATGELFF	TGTGCCAGCAGCTTGGATACACAGGGGGCGACCGGGGAGCTGTTTTTT	TRBD1	few	16	TRBV5-6	TRBJ2-2
CASSPTRTGDEQYF	TGTGCCAGCAGCCCGACTAGGACTGGGGACGAGCAGTACTTC	NA	many	14	TRBV7-9	TRBJ2-7
CASSLVGQITPWYIQYF	TGCGCCAGCAGCTTGGTAGGGCAGATCACCCCGTGGTACATTCAGTACTTC	NA	many	17	TRBV5-1	TRBJ2-4
CSARVTGIYEQYF	TGCAGTGCTAGAGTGACAGGGATTTACGAGCAGTACTTC	TRBD1	many	13	TRBV20-1	TRBJ2-7
CASSYSASGGFDEQYF	TGTGCCAGCAGTTACTCAGCTAGCGGGGGTTTCGACGAGCAGTACTTC	TRBD2	few	16	TRBV6-5	TRBJ2-7
CASTPGAPGNTIYF	TGTGCCAGCACCCCCGGGGCGCCAGGAAACACCATATATTTT	NA	few	14	TRBV12-3/TRBV12-4	TRBJ1-3
CASSLVSPNTEAFF	TGTGCCAGCAGCTTGGTTTCCCCGAACACTGAAGCTTTCTTT	NA	many	14	TRBV5-8	TRBJ1-1
CSALGGSLLQETQYF	TGCAGCGCCCTAGGGGGTTCACTTCTCCAAGAGACCCAGTACTTC	NA	many	15	TRBV29-1	TRBJ2-5
CAWSRQNTGELFF	TGTGCCTGGAGTCGGCAAAACACCGGGGAGCTGTTTTTT	NA	NA	13	TRBV30	TRBJ2-2